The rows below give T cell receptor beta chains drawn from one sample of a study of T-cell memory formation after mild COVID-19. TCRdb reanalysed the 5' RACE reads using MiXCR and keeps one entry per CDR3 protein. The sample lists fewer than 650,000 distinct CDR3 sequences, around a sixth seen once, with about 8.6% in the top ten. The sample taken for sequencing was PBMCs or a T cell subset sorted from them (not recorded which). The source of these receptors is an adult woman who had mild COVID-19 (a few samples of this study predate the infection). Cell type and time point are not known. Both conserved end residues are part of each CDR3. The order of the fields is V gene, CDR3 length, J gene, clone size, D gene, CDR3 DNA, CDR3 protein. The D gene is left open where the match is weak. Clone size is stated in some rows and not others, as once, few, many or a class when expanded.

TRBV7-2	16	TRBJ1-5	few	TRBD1	TGTGCCAGCAGCCCGAGCGGGACAGCCCGGGGGAGACCCCAGCATTTT	CASSPSGTARGRPQHF
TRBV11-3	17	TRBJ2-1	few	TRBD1	TGTGCCAGCAGCTTAGGTCGGACAGGGGGTTCCTACAATGAGCAGTTCTTC	CASSLGRTGGSYNEQFF
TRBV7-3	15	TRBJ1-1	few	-	TGTGCCAGCAGCCCAGATCGGGGTTCACGCCGGGAAGCTTTCTTT	CASSPDRGSRREAFF
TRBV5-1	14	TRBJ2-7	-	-	TGCGCCAGCAGCAGCGGGTCGGGGTCCTACGAGCAGTACTTC	CASSSGSGSYEQYF
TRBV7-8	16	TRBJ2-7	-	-	TGTGCCAGCAGCCTAGGGATTGGCAGGACCCACTACGAGCAGTACTTC	CASSLGIGRTHYEQYF
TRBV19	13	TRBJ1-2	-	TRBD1	TGTGCCAGTATGGGACAGGGCCCCTATGGCTACACCTTC	CASMGQGPYGYTF
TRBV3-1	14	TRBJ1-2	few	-	TGTGCCAGCAGCCTCGGCCCAGGCAGCTATGGCTACACCTTC	CASSLGPGSYGYTF
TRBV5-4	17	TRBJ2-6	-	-	TGTGCCAGCAGCCTTTCGCAGGGGATGTCTGGGGCCAACGTCCTGACTTTC	CASSLSQGMSGANVLTF
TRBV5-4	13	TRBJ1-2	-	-	TGTGCCAGCAGTTACACAGTGGACTATGGCTACACCTTC	CASSYTVDYGYTF
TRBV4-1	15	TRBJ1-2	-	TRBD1	TGCGCCAGCAGCCAACCTAGGAGCAGGGGGTATGGCTACACCTTC	CASSQPRSRGYGYTF
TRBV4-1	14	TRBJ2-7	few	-	TGCGCCAGCAGCCAACGGGTCACCACCTACGAGCAGTACTTC	CASSQRVTTYEQYF
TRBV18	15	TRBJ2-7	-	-	TGTGCCAGCTCACCATTCAGCGCGACCCCGAACGAGCAGTACTTC	CASSPFSATPNEQYF
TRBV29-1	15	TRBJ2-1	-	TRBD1	TGCAGCGTTGAGCCCCCTACAAAGAGGACAGGGGCGCTGTTCTTC	CSVEPPTKRTGALFF
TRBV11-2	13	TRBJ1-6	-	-	TGTGCCAGCAGCCCAAGATCGGATTCACCCCTCCACTTT	CASSPRSDSPLHF
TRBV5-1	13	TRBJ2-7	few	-	TGCGCCAGCAGCTACGGGGCCTCCTACGAGCAGTACTTC	CASSYGASYEQYF
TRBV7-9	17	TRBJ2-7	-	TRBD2	TGTGCCAGCAGCCAGGGACTGGCGGGAGGCTCGTCCTACGAGCAGTACTTC	CASSQGLAGGSSYEQYF
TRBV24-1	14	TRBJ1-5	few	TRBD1	TGTGCCACCAGTGGACAGGGTAGCAATCAGCCCCAGCATTTT	CATSGQGSNQPQHF
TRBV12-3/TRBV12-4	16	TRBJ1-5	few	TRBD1	TGTGCCAGCAGAGTAACAGGGGCTCGCGACAATCAGCCCCAGCATTTT	CASRVTGARDNQPQHF
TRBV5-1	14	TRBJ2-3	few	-	TGCGCCAGCAGCTTGGGGGACAATACAGATACGCAGTATTTT	CASSLGDNTDTQYF
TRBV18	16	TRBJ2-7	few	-	TGTGCCAGCTCACCACAAACCCGGACGGATTCCTACGAGCAGTACTTC	CASSPQTRTDSYEQYF